Below, one T cell receptor beta chain is given with its context. Antigen unknown. This sample is drawn from a study of T cells in Graves' hyperthyroidism and ophthalmopathy. Notes on the study in general: Blood also contained most expanded thyroid clonotypes above 0.001.

Regions amplified from RNA transcripts were the TCR beta CDR3 regions. Carried out on the TCR CDR3, a first-round RT-PCR used the HTBI primer set. TCRdb independently ran MiXCR on the multiplex PCR reads; one entry per CDR3 protein. This table has around 400,000 distinct CDR3 sequences, about 13% appearing once. The V gene lost 3 bases and the J gene lost 6 bases, with 19 bases spanning the gap. Germline V gene data show CDR1 as KGHDR and CDR2 as SFDVKD. This CDR3 has 16 residues. This rearrangement joins TRBV24-1 to TRBJ1-2, with a possible D match to TRBD1 (5 bases). The receptor was isolated from a woman under 30 with Graves' hyperthyroidism. The sequencing input was blood. The CDR3 sequence is CATSDGPAGDSDGYTF. The CDR3, as DNA: TGTGCCACCAGTGATGGGCCCGCGGGGGATTCTGATGGCTACACCTTC.